This is a list of T cell receptor beta chains from one sample in a study of graft-versus-host responses after intestinal transplantation. Measured with immunoSEQ multiplex PCR; TCRdb has only the in-frame clones, and not every one. This sample has around 100,000 clones; roughly 93% occur once, and the top ten carry roughly 1.2%. No antigen is known for these receptors. The input for sequencing was unstimulated CD8+ T cells sorted from spleen or lymph node cells, taken before intestinal transplant. These receptors were collected from a human donor who received an intestinal transplant. CDR3s include the opening cysteine and the closing phenylalanine or tryptophan. D genes are given only for firm matches. Clone size, where shown, is once, few, many, or a class for clones that have expanded.

TRBJ1-1 - TRBV5-4 - TGTGCCAGCAGCCCCGGTGGTCCCAACACTGAAGCTTTCTTT CASSPGGPNTEAFF
TRBJ1-1 TRBD1 TRBV7-9 - TGTGCCAGCAGCCCGCCCAGGGGGCGTCCTGAAGCTTTCTTT CASSPPRGRPEAFF
TRBJ2-7 - TRBV27 - TGTGCCAGCAGTTTATCGAACGAGCAGTACTTC CASSLSNEQYF
TRBJ2-1 - TRBV6-5 - TGTGCCAGCAGTGCCCACAATGAGCAGTTCTTC CASSAHNEQFF
TRBJ2-1 - TRBV7-9 - TGTGCCAGCAGCCTCAACAATGAGCAGTTCTTC CASSLNNEQFF
TRBJ2-1 - TRBV13 - TGTGCCAGCAGCTTGGGACTGGATAATGAGCAGTTCTTC CASSLGLDNEQFF
TRBJ1-1 TRBD1 TRBV6-5 - TGTGCCAGCAGTTACGGGACAGGGGTCACTGAAGCTTTCTTT CASSYGTGVTEAFF
TRBJ2-7 - TRBV15 - TGTGCCACCAGCAGAGATCTTGGCAGAGGATGGTGGGAGCAGTACTTC CATSRDLGRGWWEQYF
TRBJ2-7 - TRBV6-1 - TGTGCCAGCAGGGGGGGTCAGGGCCTCGAGCAGTACTTC CASRGGQGLEQYF
TRBJ1-2 TRBD1 TRBV6-4 - TGTGCCAGCAGCGAAAGGCTCGTGACAGGGCCCCCAGATGGCTACACCTTC CASSERLVTGPPDGYTF
TRBJ2-1 - TRBV4-1 - TGCGCCAGCAGCCAAGAGGACTGGAGCTCCTACAATGAGCAGTTCTTC CASSQEDWSSYNEQFF
TRBJ2-5 - TRBV7-2 - TGTGCCAGCAGACGGGCTAGCGAAGAGACCCAGTACTTC CASRRASEETQYF
TRBJ1-2 - TRBV4-1 - TGCGCCAGCAGCCAAGTTGGAGTAGGAGGCTACACCTTC CASSQVGVGGYTF
TRBJ1-3 - TRBV25-1 - TGTGCCAGCAGTGACAGGGGAGGTGGAAACACCATATATTTT CASSDRGGGNTIYF
TRBJ2-7 - TRBV4-1 - TGCGCCAGCAGAGATGCGGTATCCAAGCAGTACTTC CASRDAVSKQYF
TRBJ1-6 TRBD1 TRBV11-2 - TGTGCCAGCAGCCCACCCGGGACAGGCCATTCACCCCTCCACTTT CASSPPGTGHSPLHF
TRBJ1-2 - TRBV4-1 - TGCGCCAGCAGCCTAGTCGGATCTCTCTATGGCTACACCTTC CASSLVGSLYGYTF
TRBJ1-4 - TRBV6-1 - TGTGCCAGCAGTAGGCCGGGGAGGGATGAAAAACTGTTTTTT CASSRPGRDEKLFF
TRBJ2-1 TRBD1 TRBV11-3 - TGTGCCAGCAGCTTAGATAAGGGGACAGGGGGCTACAATGAGCAGTTCTTC CASSLDKGTGGYNEQFF
TRBJ2-5 TRBD1 TRBV4-1 - TGCGCCAGCAGCCAAAGGACAGGGGGAGAGACCCAGTACTTC CASSQRTGGETQYF
TRBJ1-2 - TRBV13 - TGTGCCAGCAGCCGCTGGGATGACTACACCTTC CASSRWDDYTF
TRBJ1-1 - TRBV27 - TGTGCCAGCAGCTGGGGTATGAACACTGAAGCTTTCTTT CASSWGMNTEAFF
TRBJ1-5 - TRBV6-6 - TGTGCCAGCACTTCAGGGGACCCTAGCAATCAGCCCCAGCATTTT CASTSGDPSNQPQHF
TRBJ1-1 TRBD1 TRBV5-6 - TGTGCCAGCAGCTTTCAGGGGGCGGACCCTGAAGCTTTCTTT CASSFQGADPEAFF
TRBJ2-7 - TRBV9 - TGTGCCAGCAGCGTAGTAGAGGACAGCTTCTACGAGCAGTACTTC CASSVVEDSFYEQYF
TRBJ1-1 TRBD1 TRBV5-1 - TGCGCCAGCAGCCCGGACAGGGGAATATCGAACACTGAAGCTTTCTTT CASSPDRGISNTEAFF
TRBJ1-2 - TRBV13 - TGTGCCAGCAGACCGTCGACGAGTTCCTATGGCTACACCTTC CASRPSTSSYGYTF
TRBJ2-1 - TRBV5-4 - TGTGCCAGCAGCTTGGTAGGAAGGTACAATGAGCAGTTCTTC CASSLVGRYNEQFF
TRBJ1-2 - TRBV29-1 - TGCAGCGTTGAGTACGAGTACCGGGATGGCTACACCTTC CSVEYEYRDGYTF
TRBJ2-5 - TRBV2 - TGTGCCTCCCCGGAGACCCAGTACTTC CASPETQYF
TRBJ1-6 - TRBV7-7 - TGTGCCAGCAGCTTAGTGGGGGAAGATTCACCCCTCCACTTT CASSLVGEDSPLHF
TRBJ2-7 TRBD2 TRBV4-1 once TGCGCCAGCAGCCCGCCATCGGGGGGGGCGGGCGAGCAGTACTTC CASSPPSGGAGEQYF
TRBJ2-7 - TRBV2 - TGTGCCAGCGATGACGGAGCCAGCTCCTACGAGCAGTACTTC CASDDGASSYEQYF
TRBJ2-3 - TRBV4-1 - TGCGCCAGCAGCCAAGTTTCGCGGGATACGCAGTATTTT CASSQVSRDTQYF
TRBJ2-1 TRBD2 TRBV6-5 - TGTGCCACCCTGGGGGGAGGGAACTACAATGAGCAGTTCTTC CATLGGGNYNEQFF
TRBJ1-3 - TRBV13 - TGTGCCAGCAGCTCCGAGGGGAACACCATATATTTT CASSSEGNTIYF
TRBJ1-1 - TRBV4-1 few TGCGCCAGCAGCCAAGTTTGGGACGGGAACACTGAAGCTTTCTTT CASSQVWDGNTEAFF
TRBJ2-2 TRBD1 TRBV28 - TGTGCCAGCACCTGGACAGGGTCTAGGGAGGGGGAGCTGTTTTTT CASTWTGSREGELFF
TRBJ2-7 - TRBV30 once TGTGCCTGGAGTGGGGGTGTCCCCTACGAGCAGTACTTC CAWSGGVPYEQYF
TRBJ1-2 - TRBV14 - TGTGCCAGCAGCCCCCCTACCAGAACCGTTCCCGCCCACGGGCCCTACACCTTC CASSPPTRTVPAHGPYTF
TRBJ2-7 - TRBV4-1 once TGCGCCAGCAGCCAAATAGGAAGAGGGTCTTCCGAGCAGTACTTC CASSQIGRGSSEQYF
TRBJ2-3 TRBD1 TRBV15 - TGTGCCACCAGCAAAGAAGGACAGGCGAGCACAGATACGCAGTATTTT CATSKEGQASTDTQYF
TRBJ1-5 TRBD1 TRBV6-6 - TGTGCCAGCAGTTCATTTCGGACAGGGTCCTATCAGCCCCAGCATTTT CASSSFRTGSYQPQHF
TRBJ2-2 - TRBV7-7 - TGTGCCAGCAGCTTAGTAGGAGAAACCGGGGAGCTGTTTTTT CASSLVGETGELFF
TRBJ1-2 - TRBV6-5 once TGTGCCAGCAGTGAAGTAGAGTGGAGCTATGGCTACACCTTC CASSEVEWSYGYTF
TRBJ2-5 - TRBV11-2 - TGTGCCAGCAGCCTTTGGAGGGGGGAAGAGACCCAGTACTTC CASSLWRGEETQYF
TRBJ2-1 - TRBV6-5 - TGTGCCAGCAGTTACTCAGGCGGGACGGCGGTAGATGAGCAGTTCTTC CASSYSGGTAVDEQFF
TRBJ2-5 - TRBV27 once TGTGCCAGCAGCCCCGGGGGCGAGGAGACCCAGTACTTC CASSPGGEETQYF
TRBJ1-1 - TRBV19 - TGTGCCAGTAGTGTACAGGGAGGCCGGATGAACACTGAAGCTTTCTTT CASSVQGGRMNTEAFF